This T cell receptor beta chain was recovered during a study of HIV-infected children after antiretroviral therapy interruption. Study-level background: Most participating children were previously exposed to EBV and CMV. Interruption-arm sampling covered weeks 0, 12, interruption end (24 or 48), and about 3 years post-study.

Unique molecular identifiers were included in an RNA-based 3' RACE TCR library. TCRdb re-derived calls from the 3' RACE reads in MiXCR, one entry per CDR3 protein. This table has 30,000 to 40,000 distinct CDR3 sequences, just over 6.5% appearing once. Treatment indicated: PENTA 11 planned treatment interruption arm or continuous ART arm. At least 5 million viable PBMCs were required per cryopreserved sample. From thawed PBMCs, naive CD4+ CD45RA+ CD45RO- T cells were sorted. The CDR3 is 15 residues long. CDR1 is PRHDT, CDR2 FYEKMQ, per germline (reference sequence). V was shortened by 8 bases and J by 14 bases, with 30 bases between the two germline ends. Sample share makes this clonotype medium-sized.

The sequencing here drew on CD45RA+ CD4+ T cells from PBMCs, pooled from several time points, taken from a donor given antiretroviral therapy, either interrupted or continuous. The subset is: naive CD4+ CD45RA+ CD45RO- T cells. This TCR came from a pool of human donors with HIV. V usage is TRBV13 and J usage is TRBJ1-1; no reliable D call. The CDR3 is CASSPPLGPNTEVFF. The CDR3 DNA reads as TGTGCCAGCTCTCCTCCCCTGGGTCCAAACACAGAAGTCTTCTTT.